This T cell receptor beta chain appears in the sequencing data of a study of OX40 agonist ivuxolimab in advanced cancers. In the study overall: Partial responses occurred in three patients (one hepatocellular carcinoma, two cutaneous melanoma). Study results and limitations: By week 6 at 0.1 to 3.0 mg/kg, blood CD4+ and CD8+ T cells had expanded clonally.

Patients were ruled out by autoimmune disease history or systemic immunosuppression. TCRdb keeps only in-frame clones here, not all; method: immunoSEQ multiplex PCR. The table includes approximately 82,000 clones, 87% detected once. On this clone itself: Its antigen is undetermined.

V dropped 5 bases and J dropped 11; count of bases not matched to a gene: 11. The length of the CDR3 is 15 residues. Germline lookup yields CDR1 MNHEY and CDR2 SMNVEV (reference sequence). This sequence was found in an adult with an advanced solid tumor such as melanoma, head and neck, liver or kidney cancer. The genes are TRBV27 and TRBJ1-6; TRBD1 matches 8 bases. The sequencing here drew on CD4+ or CD8+ T cells sorted from blood, taken in a trial of the OX40 agonist ivuxolimab. CDR3 coding DNA: TGTGCCAGCAGTCTTCGGACAGGGAGGGATACACCCCTCCACTTT. It encodes CASSLRTGRDTPLHF.